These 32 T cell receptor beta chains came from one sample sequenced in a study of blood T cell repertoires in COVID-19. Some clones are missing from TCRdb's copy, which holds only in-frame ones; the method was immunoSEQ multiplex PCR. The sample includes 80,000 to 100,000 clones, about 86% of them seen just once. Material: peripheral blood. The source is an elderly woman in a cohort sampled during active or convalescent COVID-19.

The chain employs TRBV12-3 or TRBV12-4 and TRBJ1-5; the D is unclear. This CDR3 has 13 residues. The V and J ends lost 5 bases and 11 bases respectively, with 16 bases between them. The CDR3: CASSTPPIETQHF. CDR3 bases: TGTGCCAGCAGTACCCCTCCCATTGAGACCCAGCATTTT.

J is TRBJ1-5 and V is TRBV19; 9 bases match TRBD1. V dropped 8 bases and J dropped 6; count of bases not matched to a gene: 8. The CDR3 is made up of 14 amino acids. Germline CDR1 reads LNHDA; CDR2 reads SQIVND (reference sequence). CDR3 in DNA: TGTGCCAGTGAAGGACAGGGGACATTTCAGCCCCAGCATTTT. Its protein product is CASEGQGTFQPQHF.

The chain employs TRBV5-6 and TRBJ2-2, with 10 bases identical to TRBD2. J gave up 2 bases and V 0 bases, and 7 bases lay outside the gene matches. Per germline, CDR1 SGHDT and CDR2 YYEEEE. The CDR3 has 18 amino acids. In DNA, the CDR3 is TGTGCCAGCAGCTTGGTACGGACTAGCGGAGGAAACACCGGGGAGCTGTTTTTT. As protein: CASSLVRTSGGNTGELFF.

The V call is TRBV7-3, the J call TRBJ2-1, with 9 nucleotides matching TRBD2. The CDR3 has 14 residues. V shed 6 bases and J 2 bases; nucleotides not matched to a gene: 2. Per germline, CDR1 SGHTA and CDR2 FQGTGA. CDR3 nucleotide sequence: TGTGCCAGCAGTCTAGCGGGAACCTACAATGAGCAGTTCTTC. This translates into CASSLAGTYNEQFF.

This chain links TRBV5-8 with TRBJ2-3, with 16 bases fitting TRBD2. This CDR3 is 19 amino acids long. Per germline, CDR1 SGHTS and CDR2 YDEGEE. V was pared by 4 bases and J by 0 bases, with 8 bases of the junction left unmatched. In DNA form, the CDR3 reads TGTGCCAGCAGCAATCAGGGACTAGCGGGAGGGCCAAGCACAGATACGCAGTATTTT. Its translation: CASSNQGLAGGPSTDTQYF. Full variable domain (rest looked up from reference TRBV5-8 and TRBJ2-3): EAGVTQSPTHLIKTRGQQATLRCSPISGHTSVYWYQQALGLGLQFLLWYDEGEERNRGNFPPRFSGRQFPNYSSELNVNALELEDSALYLCASSNQGLAGGPSTDTQYFGPGTRLTVL.

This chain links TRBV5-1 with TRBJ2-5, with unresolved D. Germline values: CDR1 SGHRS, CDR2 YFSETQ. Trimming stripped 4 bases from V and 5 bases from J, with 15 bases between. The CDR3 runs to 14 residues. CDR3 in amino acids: CASSPPSQYETQYF. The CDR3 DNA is TGCGCCAGCAGCCCGCCTAGTCAGTACGAGACCCAGTACTTC.

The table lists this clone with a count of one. The chain's CDR3 is CASSLQGVNSPLHF. CDR3 DNA sequence: TGCGCCAGCAGCCTACAGGGTGTGAATTCACCCCTCCACTTT. The chain recombines TRBV5-1 with TRBJ1-6; D perhaps matches TRBD1 (6 bases). This CDR3 contains 14 residues. V dropped 4 bases and J dropped 7 bases, with 12 bases sitting between them. Germline CDR1 and CDR2: SGHRS and YFSETQ. Drawing the rest from reference TRBV5-1 and TRBJ1-6, the complete variable domain is KAGVTQTPRYLIKTRGQQVTLSCSPISGHRSVSWYQQTPGQGLQFLFEYFSETQRNKGNFPGRFSGRQFSNSRSEMNVSTLELGDSALYLCASSLQGVNSPLHFGNGTRLTVT.

The CDR3 reads CASSLAGGSSGNTIYF. In nucleotides, the CDR3 is TGCGCCAGCAGCTTGGCCGGAGGGAGCTCTGGAAACACCATATATTTT. The chain uses TRBV5-1 and TRBJ1-3; D call uncertain. The CDR3 spans 16 residues. CDR1 and CDR2 (germline): SGHRS, YFSETQ. The V gene lost 0 bases and the J gene lost 0 bases, with 10 bases spanning the gap.

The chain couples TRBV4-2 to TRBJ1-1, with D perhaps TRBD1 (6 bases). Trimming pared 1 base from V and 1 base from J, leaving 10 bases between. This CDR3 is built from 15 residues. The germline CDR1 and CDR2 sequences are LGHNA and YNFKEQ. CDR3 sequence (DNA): TGTGCCAGCAGCCAAGGGACAGCTAAGAACACTGAAGCTTTCTTT. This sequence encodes CASSQGTAKNTEAFF.

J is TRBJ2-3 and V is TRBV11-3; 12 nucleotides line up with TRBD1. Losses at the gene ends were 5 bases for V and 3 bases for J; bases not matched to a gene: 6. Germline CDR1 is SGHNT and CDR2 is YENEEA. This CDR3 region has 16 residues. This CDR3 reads CASSLRDRGRTDTQYF. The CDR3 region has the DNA TGTGCCAGCAGCCTCCGGGACAGGGGGCGAACAGATACGCAGTATTTT. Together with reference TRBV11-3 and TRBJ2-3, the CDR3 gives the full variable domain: EAGVVQSPRYKIIEKKQPVAFWCNPISGHNTLYWYLQNLGQGPELLIRYENEEAVDDSQLPKDRFSAERLKGVDSTLKIQPAELGDSAVYLCASSLRDRGRTDTQYFGPGTRLTVL.

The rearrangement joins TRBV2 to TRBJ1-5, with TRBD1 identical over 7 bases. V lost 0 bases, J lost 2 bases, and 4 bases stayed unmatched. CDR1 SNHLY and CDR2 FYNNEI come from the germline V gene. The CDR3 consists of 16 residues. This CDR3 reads CASSEARGIGNQPQHF. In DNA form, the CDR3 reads TGTGCCAGCAGTGAAGCCAGGGGGATTGGCAATCAGCCCCAGCATTTT.

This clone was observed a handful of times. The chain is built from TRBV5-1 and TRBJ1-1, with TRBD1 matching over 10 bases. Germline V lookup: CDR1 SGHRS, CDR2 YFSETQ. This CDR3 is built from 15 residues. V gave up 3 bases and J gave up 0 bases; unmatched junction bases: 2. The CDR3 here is CASSSTGGMNTEAFF. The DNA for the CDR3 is TGCGCCAGCAGCTCGACAGGGGGCATGAACACTGAAGCTTTCTTT. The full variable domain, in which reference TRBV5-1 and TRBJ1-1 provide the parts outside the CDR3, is KAGVTQTPRYLIKTRGQQVTLSCSPISGHRSVSWYQQTPGQGLQFLFEYFSETQRNKGNFPGRFSGRQFSNSRSEMNVSTLELGDSALYLCASSSTGGMNTEAFFGQGTRLTVV.

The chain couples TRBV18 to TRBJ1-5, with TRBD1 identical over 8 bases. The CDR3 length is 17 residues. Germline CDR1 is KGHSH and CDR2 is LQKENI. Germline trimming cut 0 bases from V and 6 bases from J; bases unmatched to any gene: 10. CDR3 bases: TGTGCCAGCTCACCACCGAATCAGGGGGCTAAGGGTCAGCCCCAGCATTTT. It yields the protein CASSPPNQGAKGQPQHF.

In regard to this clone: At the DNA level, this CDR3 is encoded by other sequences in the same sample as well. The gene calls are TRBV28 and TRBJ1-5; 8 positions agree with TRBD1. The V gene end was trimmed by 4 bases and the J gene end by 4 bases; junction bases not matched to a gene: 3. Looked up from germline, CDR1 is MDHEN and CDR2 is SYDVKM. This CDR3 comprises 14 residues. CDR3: CASSSGQGNQPQHF. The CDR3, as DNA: TGTGCCAGCAGTTCCGGACAGGGAAATCAGCCCCAGCATTTT.

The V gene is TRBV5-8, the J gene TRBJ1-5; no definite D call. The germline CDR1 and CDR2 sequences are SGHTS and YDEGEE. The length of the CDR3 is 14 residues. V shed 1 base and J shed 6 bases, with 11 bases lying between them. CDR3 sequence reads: CASSLRRGGQPQHF. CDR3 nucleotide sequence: TGTGCCAGCAGCTTGAGGCGGGGAGGTCAGCCCCAGCATTTT.

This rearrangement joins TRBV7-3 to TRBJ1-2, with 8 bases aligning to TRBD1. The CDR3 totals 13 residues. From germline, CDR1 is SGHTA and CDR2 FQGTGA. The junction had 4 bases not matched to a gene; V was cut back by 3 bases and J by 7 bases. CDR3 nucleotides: TGTGCCAGCAGCTTGTCGACAGGGGTTGGCTACACCTTC. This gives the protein CASSLSTGVGYTF.

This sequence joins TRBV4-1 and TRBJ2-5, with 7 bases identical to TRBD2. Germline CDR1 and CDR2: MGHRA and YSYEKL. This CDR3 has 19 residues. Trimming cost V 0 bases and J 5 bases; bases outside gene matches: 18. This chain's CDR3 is CASSQDEVGREKVRETQYF. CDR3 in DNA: TGCGCCAGCAGCCAAGATGAAGTAGGGCGGGAGAAGGTCAGGGAGACCCAGTACTTC.

CDR3 residues: CASSSQGASYQPQHF. As DNA, the CDR3 is TGTGCCAGCAGCTCTCAGGGTGCGAGTTATCAGCCCCAGCATTTT. The chain employs TRBV7-2 and TRBJ1-5, with a possible D match to TRBD1 (5 bases). CDR1 is SGHTA, CDR2 FQGNSA, per germline. Trimming cost V 4 bases and J 5 bases, with 15 bases left between them. The CDR3 runs 15 residues.

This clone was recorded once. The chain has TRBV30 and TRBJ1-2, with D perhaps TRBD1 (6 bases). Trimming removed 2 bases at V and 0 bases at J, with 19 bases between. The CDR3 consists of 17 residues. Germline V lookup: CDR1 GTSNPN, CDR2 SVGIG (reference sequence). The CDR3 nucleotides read TGTGCCTGGAGTCCCAGGGGTTCCGGGGATGCTAACTATGGCTACACCTTC. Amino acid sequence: CAWSPRGSGDANYGYTF. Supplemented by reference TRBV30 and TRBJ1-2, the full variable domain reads SQTIHQWPATLVQPVGSPLSLECTVEGTSNPNLYWYRQAAGRGLQLLFYSVGIGQISSEVPQNLSASRPQDRQFILSSKKLLLSDSGFYLCAWSPRGSGDANYGYTFGSGTRLTVV.

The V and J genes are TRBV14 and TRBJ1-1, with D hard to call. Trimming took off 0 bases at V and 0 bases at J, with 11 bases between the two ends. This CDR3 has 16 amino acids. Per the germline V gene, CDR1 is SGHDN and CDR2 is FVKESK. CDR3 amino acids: CASSQDLEELNTEAFF. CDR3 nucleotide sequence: TGTGCCAGCAGCCAAGATCTGGAGGAACTGAACACTGAAGCTTTCTTT.

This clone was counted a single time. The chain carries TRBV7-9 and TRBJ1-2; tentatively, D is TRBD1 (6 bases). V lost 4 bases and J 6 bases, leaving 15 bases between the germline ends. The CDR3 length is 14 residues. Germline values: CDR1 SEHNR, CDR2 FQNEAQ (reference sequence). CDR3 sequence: CASSSPGQTNGYTF. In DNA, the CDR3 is TGTGCCAGCAGCTCCCCCGGACAGACAAATGGCTACACCTTC.

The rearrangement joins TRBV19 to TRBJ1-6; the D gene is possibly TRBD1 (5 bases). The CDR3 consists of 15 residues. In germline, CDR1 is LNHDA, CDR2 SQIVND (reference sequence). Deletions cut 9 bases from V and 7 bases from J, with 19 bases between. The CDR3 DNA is TGTGCCAGCAGAACCAAGGGGCAGGAGAATTCACCCCTCCACTTT. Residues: CASRTKGQENSPLHF. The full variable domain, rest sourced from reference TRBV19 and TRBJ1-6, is DGGITQSPKYLFRKEGQNVTLSCEQNLNHDAMYWYRQDPGQGLRLIYYSQIVNDFQKGDIAEGYSVSREKKESFPLTVTSAQKNPTAFYLCASRTKGQENSPLHFGNGTRLTVT.

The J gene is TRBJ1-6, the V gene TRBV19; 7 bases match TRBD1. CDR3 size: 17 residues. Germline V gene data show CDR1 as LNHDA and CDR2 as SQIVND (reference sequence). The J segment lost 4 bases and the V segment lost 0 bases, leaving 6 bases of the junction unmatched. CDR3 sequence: CASSIEAGGRYNSPLHF. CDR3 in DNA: TGTGCCAGTAGTATAGAGGCAGGGGGTCGTTATAATTCACCCCTCCACTTT. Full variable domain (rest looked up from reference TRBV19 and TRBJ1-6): DGGITQSPKYLFRKEGQNVTLSCEQNLNHDAMYWYRQDPGQGLRLIYYSQIVNDFQKGDIAEGYSVSREKKESFPLTVTSAQKNPTAFYLCASSIEAGGRYNSPLHFGNGTRLTVT.

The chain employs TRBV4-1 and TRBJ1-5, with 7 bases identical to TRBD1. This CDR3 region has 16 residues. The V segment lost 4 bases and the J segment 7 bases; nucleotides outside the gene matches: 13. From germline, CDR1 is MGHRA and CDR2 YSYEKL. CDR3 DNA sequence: TGCGCCAGCAGCCCACTGGGAGACAGGGCCGAACAGCCCCAGCATTTT. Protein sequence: CASSPLGDRAEQPQHF.

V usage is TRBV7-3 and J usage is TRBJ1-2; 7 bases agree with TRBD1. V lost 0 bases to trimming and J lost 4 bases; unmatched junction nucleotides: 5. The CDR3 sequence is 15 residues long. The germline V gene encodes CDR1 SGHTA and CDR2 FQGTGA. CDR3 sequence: CASSLTPGGAYGYTF. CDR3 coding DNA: TGTGCCAGCAGCTTAACTCCAGGGGGAGCCTATGGCTACACCTTC.

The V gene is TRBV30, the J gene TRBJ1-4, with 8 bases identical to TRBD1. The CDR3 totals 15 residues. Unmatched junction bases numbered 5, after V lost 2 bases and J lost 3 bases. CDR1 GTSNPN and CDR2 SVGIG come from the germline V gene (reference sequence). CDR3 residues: CAWSLQGDANEKLFF. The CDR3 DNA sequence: TGTGCCTGGAGTCTACAGGGGGACGCTAATGAAAAACTGTTTTTT.

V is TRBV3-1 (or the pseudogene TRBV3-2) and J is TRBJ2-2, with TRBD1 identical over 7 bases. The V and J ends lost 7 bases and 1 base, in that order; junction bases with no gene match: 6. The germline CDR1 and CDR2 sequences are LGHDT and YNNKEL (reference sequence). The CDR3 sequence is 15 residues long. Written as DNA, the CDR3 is TGTGCCAGCACCCGGACAGGACTGAACACCGGGGAGCTGTTTTTT. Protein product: CASTRTGLNTGELFF.

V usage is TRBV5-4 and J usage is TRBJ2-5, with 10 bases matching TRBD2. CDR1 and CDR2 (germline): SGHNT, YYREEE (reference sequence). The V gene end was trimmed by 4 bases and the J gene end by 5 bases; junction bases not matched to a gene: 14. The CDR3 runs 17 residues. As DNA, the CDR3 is TGTGCCAGCAGCCCGATTAGCGGGAGGCTCTTGGGGGAGACCCAGTACTTC. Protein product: CASSPISGRLLGETQYF.

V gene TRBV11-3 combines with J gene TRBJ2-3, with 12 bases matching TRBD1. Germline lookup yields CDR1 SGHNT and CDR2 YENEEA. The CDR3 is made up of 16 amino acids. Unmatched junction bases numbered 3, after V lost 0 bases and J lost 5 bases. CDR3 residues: CASSLEGTGGVDTQYF. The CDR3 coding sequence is TGTGCCAGCAGCTTAGAAGGGACAGGGGGCGTAGATACGCAGTATTTT. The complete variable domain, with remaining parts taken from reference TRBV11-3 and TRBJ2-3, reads EAGVVQSPRYKIIEKKQPVAFWCNPISGHNTLYWYLQNLGQGPELLIRYENEEAVDDSQLPKDRFSAERLKGVDSTLKIQPAELGDSAVYLCASSLEGTGGVDTQYFGPGTRLTVL.

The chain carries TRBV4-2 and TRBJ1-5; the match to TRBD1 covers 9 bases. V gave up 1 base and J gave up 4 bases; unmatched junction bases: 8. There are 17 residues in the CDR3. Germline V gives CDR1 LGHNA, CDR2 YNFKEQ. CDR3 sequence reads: CASSQVSATGGNQPQHF. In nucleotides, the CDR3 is TGTGCCAGCAGCCAAGTTAGCGCGACAGGGGGAAATCAGCCCCAGCATTTT.

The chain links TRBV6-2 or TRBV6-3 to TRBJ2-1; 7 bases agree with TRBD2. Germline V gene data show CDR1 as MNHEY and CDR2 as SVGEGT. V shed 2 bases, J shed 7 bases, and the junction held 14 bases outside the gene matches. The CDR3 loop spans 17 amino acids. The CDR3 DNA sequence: TGTGCCAGCAGTTACCCGTTTGGGACTACCCCAAGGAATGAGCAGTTCTTC. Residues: CASSYPFGTTPRNEQFF.

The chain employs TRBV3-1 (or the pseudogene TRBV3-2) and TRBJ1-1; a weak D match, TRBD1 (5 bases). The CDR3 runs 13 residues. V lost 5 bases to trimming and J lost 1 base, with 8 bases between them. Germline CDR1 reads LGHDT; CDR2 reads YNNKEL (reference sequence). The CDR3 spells CASSSGGNTEAFF. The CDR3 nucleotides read TGTGCCAGCAGCTCCGGGGGGAACACTGAAGCTTTCTTT.